One sample yielded the 18 T cell receptor beta chains listed below, sequenced in a study of cytomegalovirus exposure and HLA in healthy donors. 60 Vbeta and 13 Jbeta primers were used in PCR. The method was immunoSEQ multiplex PCR; TCRdb's version includes in-frame clones alone and lacks a portion of them. The table counts some 110,000 clones; 2.2% lies in the top ten. The sequenced material came from PBMCs. These receptors all come from a man in his forties in good health and CMV-seronegative.

The chain couples TRBV7-9 to TRBJ2-7; D ambiguous. Trimming shortened V by 3 bases and J by 5 bases, and 5 bases separated the two germline ends. The germline CDR1 and CDR2 sequences are SEHNR and FQNEAQ (reference sequence). This CDR3 comprises 11 residues. CDR3 amino acids: CASSFGNEQYF. The CDR3 DNA reads as TGTGCCAGCAGCTTTGGCAACGAGCAGTACTTC. Full variable domain (remainder filled in from reference TRBV7-9 and TRBJ2-7): DTGVSQNPRHKITKRGQNVTFRCDPISEHNRLYWYRQTLGQGPEFLTYFQNEAQLEKSRLLSDRFSAERPKGSFSTLEIQRTEQGDSAMYLCASSFGNEQYFGPGTRLTVT.

This chain joins TRBV6-5 and TRBJ2-1, with 13 bases that match TRBD2. The V segment lost 6 bases and the J segment 4 bases; nucleotides outside the gene matches: 0. The germline V gene encodes CDR1 MNHEY and CDR2 SVGAGI. The CDR3 covers 14 residues. The CDR3 here is CASRGLAGYNEQFF. The CDR3 DNA is TGTGCCAGCAGGGGACTAGCGGGGTACAATGAGCAGTTCTTC.

The chain combines TRBV5-1 with TRBJ2-5; 9 bases are a match to TRBD1. This CDR3 spans 15 amino acids. Trimming removed 0 bases from V and 2 bases from J; junction bases left unmatched: 2. The germline CDR1 and CDR2 sequences are SGHRS and YFSETQ. CDR3: CASSLEGTGQETQYF. CDR3 bases: TGCGCCAGCAGCTTGGAAGGGACAGGGCAAGAGACCCAGTACTTC. Filled out from reference TRBV5-1 and TRBJ2-5, the complete variable domain reads KAGVTQTPRYLIKTRGQQVTLSCSPISGHRSVSWYQQTPGQGLQFLFEYFSETQRNKGNFPGRFSGRQFSNSRSEMNVSTLELGDSALYLCASSLEGTGQETQYFGPGTRLLVL.

The chain combines TRBV4-1 with TRBJ2-7, with D unresolved. The germline CDR1 and CDR2 sequences are MGHRA and YSYEKL. CDR3 size: 13 residues. The ends were cut back, 1 base at V and 2 bases at J, with 6 bases in the middle. CDR3 region: CASSQGQTYEQYF. The CDR3 DNA reads as TGCGCCAGCAGCCAAGGGCAGACCTACGAGCAGTACTTC.

This chain links TRBV30 with TRBJ2-5; 7 bases fit TRBD2. The J call is doubtful: the DNA matches TRBJ2-7 better. In germline, CDR1 is GTSNPN, CDR2 SVGIG (reference sequence). The CDR3 length is 16 residues. The CDR3 is CAWIPRRESRPREQYF. The CDR3 DNA follows: TGTGCCTGGATCCCAAGGCGGGAGTCCAGACCCCGCGAGCAGTACTTC.

This chain connects TRBV5-1 to TRBJ1-2; D unresolved. Germline CDR1 and CDR2: SGHRS and YFSETQ. Deletions cut 1 base from V and 8 bases from J, with 9 bases between. This CDR3 has 12 residues. CDR3 region: CASSLSGGGYTF. The CDR3 coding sequence is TGCGCCAGCAGCTTGTCAGGAGGGGGCTACACCTTC. Combining the CDR3 with reference TRBV5-1 and TRBJ1-2 gives the whole variable domain KAGVTQTPRYLIKTRGQQVTLSCSPISGHRSVSWYQQTPGQGLQFLFEYFSETQRNKGNFPGRFSGRQFSNSRSEMNVSTLELGDSALYLCASSLSGGGYTFGSGTRLTVV.

The rearrangement joins TRBV7-8 to TRBJ1-2; tentative D call: TRBD1 (5 bases). The germline CDR1 and CDR2 sequences are SGHVS and FQNEAQ. CDR3 length equals 14 residues. The V end was cut by 1 base, the J end by 9 bases, with 15 bases between. CDR3 sequence: CASSLGGGFSRYTF. DNA of the CDR3: TGTGCCAGCAGCTTAGGGGGGGGGTTCTCTCGCTACACCTTC.

This chain uses TRBV6-5 with TRBJ1-6, with D unresolved. The CDR3 has 13 residues. V was clipped by 6 bases and J by 10 bases, with 13 bases between them. Germline CDR1 MNHEY, CDR2 SVGAGI. The DNA for the CDR3 is TGTGCCAGCAGCCTCCGGGGAGGCTCACCCCTCCACTTT. As protein: CASSLRGGSPLHF.

This sequence joins TRBV14 and TRBJ2-2; 10 bases match TRBD1. The CDR3 contains 17 residues. CDR1 is SGHDN, CDR2 FVKESK, per germline. J gave up 3 bases and V 3 bases, and 7 bases lay outside the gene matches. This CDR3 reads CASSQHGDRGHTGELFF. The CDR3 DNA sequence: TGTGCCAGCAGCCAGCACGGGGACAGGGGCCACACCGGGGAGCTGTTTTTT.

The chain joins TRBV7-2 to TRBJ2-5; 14 bases map to TRBD2. The CDR3 has 18 amino acids. The ends lost 3 bases at V and 5 bases at J; junction bases unmatched: 11. Per germline, CDR1 SGHTA and CDR2 FQGNSA. The CDR3 bases are TGTGCCAGCAGCTTTGGACACGGGACTAGCGGGAGCGGGGAGACCCAGTACTTC. Translation gives CASSFGHGTSGSGETQYF.

This chain links TRBV18 with TRBJ2-6, with 11 bases matching TRBD1. CDR1 is KGHSH, CDR2 LQKENI, per germline. CDR3 size: 17 residues. After removal of 3 bases from V and 0 bases from J, the junction contained 1 base not matched to a gene. DNA of the CDR3: TGTGCCAGCTCACCGGGACAGGGGGACTCTGGGGCCAACGTCCTGACTTTC. This translates into CASSPGQGDSGANVLTF.

The gene calls are TRBV18 and TRBJ2-3; 7 nucleotides align to TRBD2. Per germline, CDR1 KGHSH and CDR2 LQKENI. This CDR3 has 14 residues. Trimming removed 3 bases from V and 2 bases from J; junction bases left unmatched: 2. In DNA form, the CDR3 reads TGTGCCAGCTCACCTCGGGACTACACAGATACGCAGTATTTT. Translation: CASSPRDYTDTQYF.

The chain couples TRBV7-9 to TRBJ1-2; D not certain. CDR1 is SEHNR, CDR2 FQNEAQ, per germline (reference sequence). This CDR3 spans 13 amino acids. Trimming removed 7 bases at V and 8 bases at J, with 17 bases between. CDR3 protein: CASNQRGAGGYTF. The DNA for the CDR3 is TGTGCCAGCAATCAGCGCGGCGCGGGCGGCTACACCTTC.

J is TRBJ1-2 and V is TRBV13; TRBD1 matches at 8 bases. The J segment lost 8 bases and the V segment lost 5 bases, leaving 7 bases of the junction unmatched. This CDR3 is built from 13 residues. Germline CDR1 PRHDT, CDR2 FYEKMQ (reference sequence). CDR3 in amino acids: CASSVQGVRGYTF. In nucleotides, the CDR3 is TGTGCCAGCAGCGTACAGGGGGTGCGCGGCTACACCTTC. The whole variable domain, filled in from reference TRBV13 and TRBJ1-2, reads AAGVIQSPRHLIKEKRETATLKCYPIPRHDTVYWYQQGPGQDPQFLISFYEKMQSDKGSIPDRFSAQQFSDYHSELNMSSLELGDSALYFCASSVQGVRGYTFGSGTRLTVV.

The chain employs TRBV28 and TRBJ1-5, with D unresolved. The V end lost 6 bases, the J end lost 2 bases, and 5 bases lay between the germline ends. Germline V gene sequence: CDR1 MDHEN, CDR2 SYDVKM. The CDR3 is 12 amino acids. The CDR3: CASRERNQPQHF. CDR3 DNA: TGTGCCAGCAGAGAGCGCAATCAGCCCCAGCATTTT.

The gene calls are TRBV2 and TRBJ2-7; D unclear. This CDR3 has 11 residues. From germline, CDR1 is SNHLY and CDR2 FYNNEI. V gave up 5 bases and J gave up 3 bases, with 5 bases separating them. CDR3 sequence reads: CASSSHYEQYF. The DNA for the CDR3 is TGTGCCAGCAGTTCCCACTACGAGCAGTACTTC.

The chain has TRBV5-4 and TRBJ1-1; 7 bases are shared with TRBD1. Germline CDR1 and CDR2: SGHNT and YYREEE (reference sequence). The V gene end was trimmed by 4 bases and the J gene end by 3 bases; junction bases not matched to a gene: 6. The CDR3 loop spans 14 amino acids. DNA for the CDR3: TGTGCCAGCAGCCCGCAGGGGGTTGACACTGAAGCTTTCTTT. The encoded protein is CASSPQGVDTEAFF.

V and J are TRBV5-4 and TRBJ1-2, with D tentatively TRBD1 (5 bases). Germline CDR1 is SGHNT and CDR2 is YYREEE (reference sequence). The CDR3 runs to 14 residues. V was cut by 5 bases and J by 6 bases, with 17 bases left in between. The CDR3 sequence: CASRKPDSLDGYTF. The CDR3 DNA follows: TGTGCCAGCAGGAAGCCCGACAGCCTGGATGGCTACACCTTC.